This entry concerns a single T cell receptor (beta chain). Its target is not known. CDR3 length equals 15 residues. Germline V gene sequence: CDR1 MRHNA, CDR2 SNTAGT. Trimming removed 4 bases from V and 2 bases from J, with 12 bases in between. The data stem from a study of OX40 agonist ivuxolimab in advanced cancers. Study-wide results and limits: What antigens the expanded peripheral T cells recognized was never established. It was also the case that some nonresponders had low normalized T-cell clonal expansion. CD4+ and CD8+ T cells in blood underwent clonal expansion by week 6 at 0.1 to 3.0 mg/kg.

This table comes from immunoSEQ multiplex PCR, and its TCRdb copy is limited to in-frame clones, with some not included. Of 70,000 to 95,000 clones in the sample, roughly 84% are singletons; the top ten hold 6.2%. Source: CD4+ or CD8+ T cells sorted from blood, taken in a trial of the OX40 agonist ivuxolimab. The chain couples TRBV6-4 to TRBJ2-1; possible D gene TRBD2, 6 bases. The TCR originated in an adult with an advanced solid tumor such as melanoma, head and neck, liver or kidney cancer. This CDR3 reads CASSVGGIAYNEQFF. The DNA of the CDR3 is TGTGCCAGCAGTGTCGGCGGGATTGCCTACAATGAGCAGTTCTTC.